Below, 9 T cell receptor beta chains from the same sample are listed, as sequenced in a study of blood T cell repertoires in COVID-19. Libraries were prepared by immunoSEQ multiplex PCR; TCRdb keeps only in-frame clonotypes and omits some of them. The sample holds about 210,000 clones; roughly 82% are singletons and the top ten take roughly 10%. The specimen sequenced was peripheral blood. Receptors were obtained from a man aged 50 or older with active or convalescent COVID-19.

This sequence joins TRBV2 and TRBJ2-6, with D perhaps TRBD2 (6 bases). Germline lookup yields CDR1 SNHLY and CDR2 FYNNEI. The CDR3 covers 15 residues. Trimming removed 2 bases from V and 2 bases from J, with 7 bases in between. The CDR3 spells CASSERRAGANVLTF. Written as DNA, the CDR3 is TGTGCCAGCAGTGAAAGGAGGGCTGGGGCCAACGTCCTGACTTTC. Looking up the rest from reference TRBV2 and TRBJ2-6 gives the full variable domain: EPEVTQTPSHQVTQMGQEVILRCVPISNHLYFYWYRQILGQKVEFLVSFYNNEISEKSEIFDDQFSVERPDGSNFTLKIRSTKLEDSAMYFCASSERRAGANVLTFGAGSRLTVL.

This clone has only one observation. This chain's CDR3 is CASSLITLVSPNEQFF. The CDR3 DNA is TGCGCCAGCAGCTTGATTACGCTAGTGAGTCCTAATGAGCAGTTCTTC. The genes are TRBV5-1 and TRBJ2-1; D gene unclear. Germline assignment: CDR1 SGHRS and CDR2 YFSETQ. The germline V and J ends were trimmed by 1 base and 7 bases, with 18 bases remaining between them. The CDR3 runs 16 residues.

V usage is TRBV5-1 and J usage is TRBJ2-3; weak D call: TRBD1 (6 bases). Trimming stripped 1 base from V and 1 base from J, with 7 bases between. From germline, CDR1 is SGHRS and CDR2 YFSETQ. This CDR3 has 14 residues. The CDR3 region has the DNA TGCGCCAGCAGCTTGCAGGGGCGCACAGATACGCAGTATTTT. It specifies CASSLQGRTDTQYF. Drawing the rest from reference TRBV5-1 and TRBJ2-3, the complete variable domain is KAGVTQTPRYLIKTRGQQVTLSCSPISGHRSVSWYQQTPGQGLQFLFEYFSETQRNKGNFPGRFSGRQFSNSRSEMNVSTLELGDSALYLCASSLQGRTDTQYFGPGTRLTVL.

This clone has just a few counts. The chain is built from TRBV12-3 or TRBV12-4 and TRBJ1-5, with unresolved D. CDR3 length: 13 residues. V lost 3 bases and J lost 3, with 6 bases in between. CDR3 region: CASSFEINQPQHF. The CDR3 coding sequence is TGTGCCAGCAGTTTCGAGATCAATCAGCCCCAGCATTTT.

This chain uses TRBV7-9 with TRBJ2-2; possibly TRBD2 for D (6 bases). This CDR3 spans 16 amino acids. V dropped 8 bases and J dropped 3 bases, with 19 bases sitting between them. The germline CDR1 and CDR2 sequences are SEHNR and FQNEAQ (reference sequence). Written as DNA, the CDR3 is TGTGCCAGCTCCCGCTTGCGGGGCCTACACACCGGGGAGCTGTTTTTT. Amino acid sequence: CASSRLRGLHTGELFF.

V usage is TRBV7-9 and J usage is TRBJ1-4; 8 bases fit TRBD1. The CDR3 sequence is 14 residues long. After removal of 5 bases from V and 15 bases from J, the junction contained 14 bases not matched to a gene. Germline V gene sequence: CDR1 SEHNR, CDR2 FQNEAQ (reference sequence). The CDR3 region has the DNA TGTGCCAGCAGCATAACCGACAGGGGTGGAACGGTGTTTTTT. The encoded protein is CASSITDRGGTVFF.

The chain combines TRBV4-3 with TRBJ1-1; TRBD1 might be the D (6 bases). With 3 bases removed from V and 1 base from J, the gap between germline ends came to 12 bases. The germline CDR1 and CDR2 sequences are LGHNA and YSLEER. The CDR3 covers 15 residues. As DNA, the CDR3 is TGCGCCAGCAGCCATGCCGGGACAAGGAACACTGAAGCTTTCTTT. Its protein product is CASSHAGTRNTEAFF.

This rearrangement joins TRBV10-3 to TRBJ1-1, with TRBD1 identical over 7 bases. The CDR3 is 14 amino acids. The germline CDR1 and CDR2 sequences are ENHRY and SYGVKD. J lost 5 bases, V lost 3 bases, and 6 bases had no gene match. DNA for the CDR3: TGTGCCATCAGTGACGGGGGCAGGGGGACTGAAGCTTTCTTT. It encodes CAISDGGRGTEAFF.

V usage is TRBV19 and J usage is TRBJ2-2; possible D gene TRBD1, 6 bases. The CDR3 extends over 17 amino acids. V gave up 7 bases and J gave up 2 bases, with 20 bases separating them. From germline, CDR1 is LNHDA and CDR2 SQIVND (reference sequence). The CDR3 here is CASTLGKGQGNTGELFF. Written as DNA, the CDR3 is TGTGCCAGTACCCTGGGCAAGGGACAAGGAAACACCGGGGAGCTGTTTTTT.